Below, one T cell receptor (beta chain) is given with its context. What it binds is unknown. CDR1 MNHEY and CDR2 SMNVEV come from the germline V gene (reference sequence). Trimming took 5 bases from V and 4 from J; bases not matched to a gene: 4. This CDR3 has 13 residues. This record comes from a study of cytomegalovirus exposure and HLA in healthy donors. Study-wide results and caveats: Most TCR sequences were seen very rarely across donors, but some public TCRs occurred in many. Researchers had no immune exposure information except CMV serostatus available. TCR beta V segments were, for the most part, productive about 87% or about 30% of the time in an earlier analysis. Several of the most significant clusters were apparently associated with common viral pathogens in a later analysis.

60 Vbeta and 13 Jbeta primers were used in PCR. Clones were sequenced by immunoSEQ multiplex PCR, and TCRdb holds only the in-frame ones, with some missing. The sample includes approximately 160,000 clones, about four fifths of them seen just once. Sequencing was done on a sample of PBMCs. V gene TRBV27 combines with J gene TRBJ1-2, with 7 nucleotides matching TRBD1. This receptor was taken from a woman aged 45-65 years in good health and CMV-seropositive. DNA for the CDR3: TGTGCCAGCAGTGGGACAGCCCGCTATGGCTACACCTTC. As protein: CASSGTARYGYTF.